What follows are 32 T cell receptor beta chains derived from one specimen sequenced in a study of cytomegalovirus exposure and HLA in healthy donors. Primers included in the PCR were 60 Vbeta and 13 Jbeta primers. Sequencing used immunoSEQ multiplex PCR; TCRdb keeps in-frame clones, though not all of them. This table has approximately 150,000 clones, 80% appearing once. The specimen sequenced was PBMCs. The receptor set was obtained from a woman between 45 and 65 years old in good health and CMV-seronegative.

This clone has just one count. This sequence joins TRBV4-3 and TRBJ2-7, with 10 bases that match TRBD2. Germline assignment: CDR1 LGHNA and CDR2 YSLEER. V trimming: 4 bases; J trimming: 3 bases; junction bases outside the gene matches: 3. This CDR3 has 14 residues. CDR3 in amino acids: CASSRTSGDYEQYF. CDR3 coding DNA: TGCGCCAGCAGCCGTACTAGCGGGGACTACGAGCAGTACTTC.

V is TRBV9 and J is TRBJ2-1, with 11 bases aligning to TRBD2. Unmatched junction bases numbered 3, after V lost 4 bases and J lost 3 bases. This CDR3 comprises 15 residues. Looked up from germline, CDR1 is SGDLS and CDR2 is YYNGEE. The DNA of the CDR3 is TGTGCCAGCAGCCCGGGACTAGCGGACTACAATGAGCAGTTCTTC. Encoded protein: CASSPGLADYNEQFF.

A single count supports this clone. The rearrangement uses TRBV18 and TRBJ2-7; perhaps TRBD2 as D (6 bases). In germline, CDR1 is KGHSH, CDR2 LQKENI. This CDR3 region has 16 residues. V was shortened by 0 bases and J by 2 bases, with 14 bases between the two germline ends. CDR3 bases: TGTGCCAGCTCACCACCGGGACTCCCTTCCCCCTACGAGCAGTACTTC. Translation gives CASSPPGLPSPYEQYF. Combining the CDR3 with reference TRBV18 and TRBJ2-7 gives the whole variable domain NAGVMQNPRHLVRRRGQEARLRCSPMKGHSHVYWYRQLPEEGLKFMVYLQKENIIDESGMPKERFSAEFPKEGPSILRIQQVVRGDSAAYFCASSPPGLPSPYEQYFGPGTRLTVT.

The chain has TRBV11-2 and TRBJ1-1; D unresolved. Germline V gene data show CDR1 as SGHAT and CDR2 as FQNNGV. V lost 0 bases and J 5 bases, leaving 10 bases between the germline ends. This CDR3 comprises 14 residues. CDR3 DNA: TGTGCCAGCAGCTTAGAGGAGAGGGAAACTGAAGCTTTCTTT. Its protein product is CASSLEERETEAFF.

The J gene is TRBJ2-1, the V gene TRBV7-3; D call uncertain. V was clipped by 2 bases and J by 6 bases, with 11 bases between them. Germline V gives CDR1 SGHTA, CDR2 FQGTGA. The CDR3 loop spans 14 amino acids. As DNA, the CDR3 is TGTGCCAGCAGCTTAGGCATGCCTCCCAATGAGCAGTTCTTC. It is translated as CASSLGMPPNEQFF.

The chain joins TRBV28 to TRBJ1-2, with a tentative D call TRBD1 (5 bases). Germline CDR1 reads MDHEN; CDR2 reads SYDVKM. Trimming removed 3 bases at V and 5 bases at J, with 16 bases between. The CDR3 loop spans 15 amino acids. The CDR3 loop reads CASSLGGVVSYGYTF. CDR3 nucleotides: TGTGCCAGCAGTTTGGGAGGGGTTGTTTCATATGGCTACACCTTC.

J is TRBJ2-2 and V is TRBV27; 7 bases align to TRBD1. This CDR3 spans 15 amino acids. Germline CDR1 MNHEY, CDR2 SMNVEV (reference sequence). Trimming took 6 bases from V and 2 from J; bases not matched to a gene: 6. The CDR3 DNA is TGTGCCAGCAGCATCGGGACAGTTAACACCGGGGAGCTGTTTTTT. Protein: CASSIGTVNTGELFF.

The gene calls are TRBV30 and TRBJ1-1, with D maybe TRBD1 (5 bases). V was pared by 3 bases and J by 1 base, with 12 bases between. The CDR3 loop spans 14 amino acids. CDR1 and CDR2 (germline): GTSNPN, SVGIG (reference sequence). CDR3 protein: CAWSKGTPNTEAFF. CDR3 bases: TGTGCCTGGAGCAAAGGGACTCCGAACACTGAAGCTTTCTTT.

The V call is TRBV7-2, the J call TRBJ1-5, with a weak D call TRBD1 (5 bases). Trimming cost V 6 bases and J 9 bases, with 18 bases left between them. The germline gives CDR1 SGHTA, CDR2 FQGNSA. The CDR3 runs to 14 residues. Here the CDR3 reads CASSYGEGLRPQHF. Written as DNA, the CDR3 is TGTGCCAGCAGTTACGGGGAGGGGCTGCGGCCCCAGCATTTT.

The chain uses TRBV5-1 and TRBJ2-4, with 12 bases identical to TRBD2. CDR1 SGHRS and CDR2 YFSETQ come from the germline V gene. CDR3 length: 18 amino acids. With V trimmed by 5 bases and J by 0 bases, 9 bases remained unmatched. CDR3 coding DNA: TGCGCCAGCAGTCAGGGGACTAGCGGGTCTCTAGCCAAAAACATTCAGTACTTC. Translating it yields CASSQGTSGSLAKNIQYF.

This sequence joins TRBV13 and TRBJ1-5, with no clear D. Germline assignment: CDR1 PRHDT and CDR2 FYEKMQ (reference sequence). Trimming removed 5 bases at V and 9 bases at J, with 23 bases between. The CDR3 has 16 residues. The CDR3 spells CASSLREAPGNWPQHF. The CDR3 DNA reads as TGTGCCAGCAGCCTCCGGGAAGCCCCGGGCAATTGGCCCCAGCATTTT.

This clone was seen only once. The V call is TRBV11-2, the J call TRBJ1-1, with 7 positions matching TRBD1. The V and J ends lost 2 bases and 5 bases, in that order; junction bases with no gene match: 2. The CDR3 length is 13 residues. CDR1 and CDR2 (germline): SGHAT, FQNNGV. The CDR3 reads CASSLRGQTEAFF. In nucleotides, the CDR3 is TGTGCCAGCAGCTTAAGGGGGCAAACTGAAGCTTTCTTT.

V is TRBV19 and J is TRBJ1-1, with D possibly TRBD1 on 5 matching bases. Trimming cost V 3 bases and J 4 bases, with 15 bases left between them. The CDR3 is 15 amino acids. From germline, CDR1 is LNHDA and CDR2 SQIVND (reference sequence). CDR3 loop: CASSIMGSGGTEAFF. In nucleotides, the CDR3 is TGTGCCAGTAGTATTATGGGGTCGGGGGGCACTGAAGCTTTCTTT. Using reference TRBV19 and TRBJ1-1 for the parts outside the CDR3, the full variable domain is DGGITQSPKYLFRKEGQNVTLSCEQNLNHDAMYWYRQDPGQGLRLIYYSQIVNDFQKGDIAEGYSVSREKKESFPLTVTSAQKNPTAFYLCASSIMGSGGTEAFFGQGTRLTVV.

The chain is built from TRBV2 and TRBJ2-7; D call uncertain. This CDR3 spans 13 amino acids. V was trimmed by 7 bases and J by 4 bases, leaving 14 bases between them. The germline V gene encodes CDR1 SNHLY and CDR2 FYNNEI. DNA for the CDR3: TGTGCCAGCACGGCCAATACTAAGTACGAGCAGTACTTC. Its protein is CASTANTKYEQYF.

This clone was seen once. The chain is built from TRBV5-8 and TRBJ2-7; perhaps TRBD2 as D (6 bases). The V and J ends lost 2 bases and 2 bases respectively, with 14 bases between them. The CDR3 has 15 amino acids. Germline lookup yields CDR1 SGHTS and CDR2 YDEGEE. In nucleotides, the CDR3 is TGTGCCAGCAGCTTCACCGGGACTGTAACCTACGAGCAGTACTTC. It codes for CASSFTGTVTYEQYF.

This clone was recorded only once. The chain joins TRBV10-3 to TRBJ2-7; 8 positions match TRBD1. CDR1 is ENHRY, CDR2 SYGVKD, per germline. This CDR3 region has 15 residues. J lost 2 bases, V lost 6 bases, and 9 bases had no gene match. CDR3 loop: CAIRGQEIGAYEQYF. The CDR3 DNA is TGTGCCATCAGGGGACAGGAGATAGGGGCCTACGAGCAGTACTTC.

The CDR3 loop is CATGRDDSPLHF. The CDR3 DNA sequence: TGTGCCACGGGGAGGGATGATTCACCCCTCCACTTT. The V and J genes are TRBV15 and TRBJ1-6; D is undetermined. CDR1 is LNHNV, CDR2 YYDKDF, per germline (reference sequence). This CDR3 is built from 12 residues. Trimming stripped 9 bases from V and 8 bases from J, with 11 bases between.

This clone was detected only a few times. The chain links TRBV6-6 to TRBJ1-5; TRBD1 matches at 7 bases. Losses at the gene ends were 6 bases for V and 4 bases for J; bases not matched to a gene: 6. From germline, CDR1 is MNHNY and CDR2 SVGAGI (reference sequence). This CDR3 is 14 amino acids long. The CDR3 nucleotides read TGTGCCAGCAGGGGACAGATAGAAAATCAGCCCCAGCATTTT. Translated, it gives CASRGQIENQPQHF.

The V gene is TRBV9, the J gene TRBJ1-4, with 9 bases that match TRBD1. The CDR3 runs to 14 residues. Germline lookup yields CDR1 SGDLS and CDR2 YYNGEE. Trimming cost V 2 bases and J 8 bases; bases outside gene matches: 4. CDR3 DNA: TGTGCCAGCAGCGTGACAGGGGGTCTGGAAAAACTGTTTTTT. This translates into CASSVTGGLEKLFF.

This chain connects TRBV30 to TRBJ2-1; TRBD1 agrees at 7 bases. V lost 1 base, J lost 5 bases, and 8 bases stayed unmatched. Germline CDR1 reads GTSNPN; CDR2 reads SVGIG (reference sequence). The CDR3 loop spans 15 amino acids. Written as DNA, the CDR3 is TGTGCCTGGAGTGGCGACAGGGCAGGCGACAATGAGCAGTTCTTC. Encoded protein: CAWSGDRAGDNEQFF.

The chain uses TRBV5-6 and TRBJ1-5, with D maybe TRBD1 (5 bases). The CDR3 totals 13 residues. Trimming stripped 7 bases from V and 6 bases from J, with 14 bases between. In germline, CDR1 is SGHDT, CDR2 YYEEEE. CDR3 nucleotides: TGTGCCAGCGGTTACAGGCGGTCTCAGCCCCAGCATTTT. Protein sequence: CASGYRRSQPQHF.

The chain employs TRBV12-5 and TRBJ2-3; 11 nucleotides line up with TRBD2. This CDR3 is 14 amino acids long. Losses at the gene ends were 5 bases for V and 8 bases for J; bases not matched to a gene: 6. Germline CDR1 reads LGHNT; CDR2 reads FRNRAP. The CDR3 DNA is TGTGCTAGTGGTCCTAGCGGGGGGTCGGGTACGCAGTATTTT. Protein: CASGPSGGSGTQYF.

The DNA for the CDR3 is TGTGCCAGCAGCTCCGGACAGAAGGGAGAGAGATATGGCTACACCTTC. Protein sequence: CASSSGQKGERYGYTF. This chain uses TRBV7-6 with TRBJ1-2, with D perhaps TRBD1 (6 bases). CDR1 is SGHVS and CDR2 is FNYEAQ in the germline V gene. The CDR3 extends over 16 amino acids. V was clipped by 4 bases and J by 5 bases, with 20 bases between them.

This rearrangement joins TRBV28 to TRBJ2-7; D uncertain. Trimming took 7 bases from V and 0 from J, leaving 19 bases between them. This CDR3 contains 16 residues. CDR1 and CDR2 from the germline V gene are MDHEN and SYDVKM. The CDR3, as DNA: TGTGCCAGCACCGGCCCAGGCTCCTTAAGCTCCTACGAGCAGTACTTC. This sequence encodes CASTGPGSLSSYEQYF.

The V gene is TRBV5-5, the J gene TRBJ1-1; no clear D. The CDR3 is 14 amino acids. The V end lost 0 bases, the J end lost 1 base, and 7 bases lay between the germline ends. Germline V gene data show CDR1 as SGHKS and CDR2 as YYEKEE (reference sequence). The CDR3 reads CASSLGQANTEAFF. DNA for the CDR3: TGTGCCAGCAGCTTGGGACAAGCGAACACTGAAGCTTTCTTT.

This clone was observed a handful of times. The chain employs TRBV4-1 and TRBJ2-2; 7 bases line up with TRBD2. Germline loops: CDR1 MGHRA, CDR2 YSYEKL. V lost 4 bases to trimming and J lost 3 bases; unmatched junction nucleotides: 5. This CDR3 contains 15 residues. CDR3 region: CASSRFLADTGELFF. In nucleotides, the CDR3 is TGCGCCAGCAGCCGCTTTCTAGCGGACACCGGGGAGCTGTTTTTT.

The rearrangement joins TRBV4-3 to TRBJ1-2; 8 nucleotides match TRBD1. Unmatched junction bases numbered 8, after V lost 0 bases and J lost 5 bases. CDR1 and CDR2 from the germline V gene are LGHNA and YSLEER. The CDR3 has 16 amino acids. CDR3 in amino acids: CASSQDLTGGRYGYTF. CDR3 DNA: TGCGCCAGCAGCCAAGATCTAACAGGGGGGAGGTATGGCTACACCTTC.

Here the CDR3 DNA reads TGTGCCAGCAGTTTCCGGGACAGAACTACCTACGAGCAGTACTTC. Translated, it gives CASSFRDRTTYEQYF. The gene calls are TRBV28 and TRBJ2-7; 7 nucleotides agree with TRBD1. After removal of 3 bases from V and 2 bases from J, the junction contained 7 bases not matched to a gene. CDR3 length equals 15 residues. Germline CDR1 is MDHEN and CDR2 is SYDVKM.

In this sample, this clone turned up a few times. The rearrangement links TRBV5-8 to TRBJ1-4, with D uncertain. This CDR3 region has 16 residues. Looked up from germline, CDR1 is SGHTS and CDR2 is YDEGEE. V was clipped by 4 bases and J by 7 bases, with 20 bases between them. The CDR3 protein is CASSREGAGLGEKLFF. Here the CDR3 DNA reads TGTGCCAGCAGCCGCGAGGGTGCGGGCCTCGGTGAAAAACTGTTTTTT.

The genes are TRBV28 and TRBJ1-6; no clear D. V lost 6 bases to trimming and J lost 1 base, with 13 bases between them. CDR3 length equals 16 residues. The V gene's germline CDR1 is MDHEN and CDR2 SYDVKM. The CDR3 is CASRRVSGSYNSPLHF. Here the CDR3 DNA reads TGTGCCAGCAGGAGGGTGTCCGGGTCCTATAATTCACCCCTCCACTTT.

This clone has just one count. The chain recombines TRBV2 with TRBJ1-5; D perhaps matches TRBD1 (5 bases). The CDR3 contains 17 residues. Trimming shortened V by 1 base and J by 0 bases, and 13 bases separated the two germline ends. Germline CDR1 SNHLY, CDR2 FYNNEI. The CDR3 loop is CASSEVRTTNSNQPQHF. The DNA of the CDR3 is TGTGCCAGCAGTGAAGTGAGGACAACAAATAGCAATCAGCCCCAGCATTTT.

With respect to this clone: A junction boundary mismatches the germline segment, possibly from a read error. This chain links TRBV5-1 with TRBJ2-1; D not resolved. The CDR3 is 15 amino acids. The germline gives CDR1 SGHRS, CDR2 YFSETQ. CDR3 sequence reads: CVSSLVQSSYNEQFF. The CDR3 DNA sequence: TGCGTCAGCAGCTTGGTACAGAGCTCCTACAATGAGCAGTTCTTC.